These 5 T cell receptor beta chains originate from one sample sequenced in a study of shared clonotypes between healthy human individuals. The table came from immunoSEQ multiplex PCR; TCRdb's copy has only in-frame clones and leaves some out. This sample has 550,000 to 750,000 clones; 95% occur once, and the top ten carry 0.085% to 0.11%. CD45RO negativity and positive selection for CCR7 defined naive CD8 cells, a population that excluded terminally differentiated effector memory CD45RA+ cells. Sequenced material: naive CD8+ T cells sorted from blood. The receptor set was obtained from a woman aged 25 to 39 in good health.

The rearrangement links TRBV27 to TRBJ2-1, with D perhaps matching TRBD2 (5 bases). The CDR3 is made up of 14 amino acids. Germline CDR1 MNHEY, CDR2 SMNVEV (reference sequence). V was shortened by 3 bases and J by 3 bases, with 9 bases between the two germline ends. The CDR3 coding sequence is TGTGCCAGCAGTTTTAGCGTTTTCTACAATGAGCAGTTCTTC. Amino acids: CASSFSVFYNEQFF.

The genes are TRBV27 and TRBJ2-1; no firm D call. Between the trimmed V and J ends, which lost 5 bases and 4 bases, there was a span of 15 bases. There are 15 residues in the CDR3. From germline, CDR1 is MNHEY and CDR2 SMNVEV (reference sequence). The chain's CDR3 is CASSLRGYQYNEQFF. In DNA, the CDR3 is TGTGCCAGCAGTCTCCGCGGTTATCAATACAATGAGCAGTTCTTC.

The rearrangement joins TRBV7-9 to TRBJ2-7, with 7 bases matching TRBD1. Germline CDR1 and CDR2: SEHNR and FQNEAQ (reference sequence). V dropped 0 bases and J dropped 2; count of bases not matched to a gene: 4. This CDR3 has 15 residues. CDR3 bases: TGTGCCAGCAGCTTAGCCCGGGACAGTACCTACGAGCAGTACTTC. This translates into CASSLARDSTYEQYF.

Only one count was recorded for this clone. V usage is TRBV27 and J usage is TRBJ2-7; perhaps TRBD1 as D (6 bases). V was trimmed by 6 bases and J by 2 bases, leaving 11 bases between them. CDR3 size: 13 residues. CDR1 is MNHEY and CDR2 is SMNVEV in the germline V gene (reference sequence). CDR3 amino acids: CASRGDRTYEQYF. The CDR3, as DNA: TGTGCCAGCAGAGGAGACAGGACCTACGAGCAGTACTTC.

This clone was seen once. The gene calls are TRBV9 and TRBJ2-3; 11 bases fit TRBD2. Per germline, CDR1 SGDLS and CDR2 YYNGEE. Trimming cost V 5 bases and J 6 bases; bases outside gene matches: 5. CDR3 length: 14 residues. CDR3 sequence (DNA): TGTGCCAGCAGTCCCTCTAGCGGGAGGGATACGCAGTATTTT. Protein sequence: CASSPSSGRDTQYF.